The subject of this entry is one TCR beta chain. The repertoire was sequenced with immunoSEQ multiplex PCR; TCRdb's copy has only in-frame clones and lacks some. The repertoire holds tens of thousands of clones, with roughly 92% as singletons. V gave up 5 bases and J gave up 7 bases; unmatched junction bases: 14. CDR1 and CDR2 (germline): SEHNR, FQNEAQ (reference sequence). CDR3 size: 17 residues. This entry is derived from a study of T cell changes during pregnancy in multiple sclerosis. The starting material was CD8+ T cells from peripheral blood mononuclear cells, obtained before pregnancy. The clonotype was recovered from a female donor with multiple sclerosis, enrolled in a pregnancy study. This rearrangement joins TRBV7-9 to TRBJ1-2; 12 nucleotides line up with TRBD1. DNA for the CDR3: TGTGCCAGCAGCCCTCCTTTTTGGGACAGGGGGCGCAGTGGCTACACCTTC. It specifies CASSPPFWDRGRSGYTF.